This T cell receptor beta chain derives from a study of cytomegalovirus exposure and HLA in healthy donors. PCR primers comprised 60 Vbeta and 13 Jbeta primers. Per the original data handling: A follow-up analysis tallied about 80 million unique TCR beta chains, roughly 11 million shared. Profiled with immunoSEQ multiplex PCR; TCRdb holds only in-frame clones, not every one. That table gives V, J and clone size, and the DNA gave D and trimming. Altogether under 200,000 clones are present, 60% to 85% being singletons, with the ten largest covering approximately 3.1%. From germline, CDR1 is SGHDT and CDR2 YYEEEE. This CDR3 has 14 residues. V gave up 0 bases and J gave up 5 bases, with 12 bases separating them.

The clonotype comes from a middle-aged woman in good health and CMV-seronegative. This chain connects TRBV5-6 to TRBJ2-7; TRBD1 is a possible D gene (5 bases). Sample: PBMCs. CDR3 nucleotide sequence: TGTGCCAGCAGCTTGGGGGTCAGGGTAAACGAGCAGTACTTC. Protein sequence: CASSLGVRVNEQYF.